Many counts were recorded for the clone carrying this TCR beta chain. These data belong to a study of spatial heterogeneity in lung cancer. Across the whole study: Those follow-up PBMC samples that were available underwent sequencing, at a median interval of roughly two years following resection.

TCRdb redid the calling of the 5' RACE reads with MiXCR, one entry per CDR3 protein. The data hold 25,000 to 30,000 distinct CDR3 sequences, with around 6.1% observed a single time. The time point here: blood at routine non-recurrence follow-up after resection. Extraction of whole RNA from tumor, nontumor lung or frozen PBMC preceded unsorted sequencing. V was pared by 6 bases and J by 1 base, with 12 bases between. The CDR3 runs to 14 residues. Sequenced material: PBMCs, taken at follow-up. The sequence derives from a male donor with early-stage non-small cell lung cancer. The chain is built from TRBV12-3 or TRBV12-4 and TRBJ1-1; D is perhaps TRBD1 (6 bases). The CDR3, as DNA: TGTGCCAGCAGACGAGGACAGAGGAACACTGAAGCTTTCTTT. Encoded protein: CASRRGQRNTEAFF.